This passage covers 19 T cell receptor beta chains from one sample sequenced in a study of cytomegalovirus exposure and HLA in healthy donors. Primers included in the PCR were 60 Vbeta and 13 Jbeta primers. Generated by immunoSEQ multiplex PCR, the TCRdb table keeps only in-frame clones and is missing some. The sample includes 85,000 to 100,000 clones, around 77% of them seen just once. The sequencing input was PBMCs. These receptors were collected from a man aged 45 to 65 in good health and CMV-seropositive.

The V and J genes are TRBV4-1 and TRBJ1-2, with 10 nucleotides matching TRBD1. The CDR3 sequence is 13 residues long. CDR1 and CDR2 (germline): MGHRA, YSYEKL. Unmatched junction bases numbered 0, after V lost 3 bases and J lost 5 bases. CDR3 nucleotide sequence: TGCGCCAGCAGCCAGGGACAGGGGTATGGCTACACCTTC. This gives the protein CASSQGQGYGYTF.

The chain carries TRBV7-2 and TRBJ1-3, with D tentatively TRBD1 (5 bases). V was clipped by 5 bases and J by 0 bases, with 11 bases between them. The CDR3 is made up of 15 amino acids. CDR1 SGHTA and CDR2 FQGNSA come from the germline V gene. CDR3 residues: CASSGGATSGNTIYF. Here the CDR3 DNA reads TGTGCCAGCAGCGGCGGGGCCACCTCTGGAAACACCATATATTTT.

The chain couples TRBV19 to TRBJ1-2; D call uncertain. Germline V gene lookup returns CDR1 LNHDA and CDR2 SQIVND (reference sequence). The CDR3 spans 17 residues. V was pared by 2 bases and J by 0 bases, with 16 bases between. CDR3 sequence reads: CASSIFERASANYGYTF. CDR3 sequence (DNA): TGTGCCAGTAGTATATTCGAGAGGGCTTCAGCTAACTATGGCTACACCTTC.

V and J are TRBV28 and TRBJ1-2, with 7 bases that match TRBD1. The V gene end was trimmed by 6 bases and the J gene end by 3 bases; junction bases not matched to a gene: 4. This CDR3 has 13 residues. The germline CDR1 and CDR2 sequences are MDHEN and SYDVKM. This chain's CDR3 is CASRYRGYYGYTF. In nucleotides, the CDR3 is TGTGCCAGCAGGTACAGGGGTTACTATGGCTACACCTTC.

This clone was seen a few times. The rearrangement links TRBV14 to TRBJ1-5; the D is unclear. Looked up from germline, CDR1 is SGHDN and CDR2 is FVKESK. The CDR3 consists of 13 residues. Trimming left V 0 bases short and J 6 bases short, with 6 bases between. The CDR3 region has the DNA TGTGCCAGCAGCCAAGAACAGTCTCAGCCCCAGCATTTT. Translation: CASSQEQSQPQHF.

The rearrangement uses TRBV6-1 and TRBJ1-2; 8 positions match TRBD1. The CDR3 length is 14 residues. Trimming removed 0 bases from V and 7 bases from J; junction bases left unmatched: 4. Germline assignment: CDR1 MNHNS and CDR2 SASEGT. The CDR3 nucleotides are TGTGCCAGCAGTGAAGCCCCAGGGGGCAGTGGCTACACCTTC. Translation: CASSEAPGGSGYTF.

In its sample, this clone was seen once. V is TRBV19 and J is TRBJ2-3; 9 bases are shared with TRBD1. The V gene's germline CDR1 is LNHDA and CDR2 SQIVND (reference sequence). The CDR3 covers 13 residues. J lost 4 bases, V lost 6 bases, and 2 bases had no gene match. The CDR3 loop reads CASRRTGADTQYF. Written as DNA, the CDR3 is TGTGCCAGTAGACGGACAGGGGCAGATACGCAGTATTTT.

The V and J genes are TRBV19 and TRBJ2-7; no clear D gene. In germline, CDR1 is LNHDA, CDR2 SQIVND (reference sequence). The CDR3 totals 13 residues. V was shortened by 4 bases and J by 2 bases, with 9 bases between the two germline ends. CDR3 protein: CASSTPPAYEQYF. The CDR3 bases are TGTGCCAGTAGTACTCCCCCCGCCTACGAGCAGTACTTC.

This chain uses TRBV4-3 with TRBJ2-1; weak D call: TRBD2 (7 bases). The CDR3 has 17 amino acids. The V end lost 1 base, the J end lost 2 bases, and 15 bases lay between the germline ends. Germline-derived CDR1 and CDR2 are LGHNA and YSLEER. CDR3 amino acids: CASSQALRGAPYNEQFF. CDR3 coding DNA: TGCGCCAGCAGCCAAGCCTTACGGGGGGCACCCTACAATGAGCAGTTCTTC.

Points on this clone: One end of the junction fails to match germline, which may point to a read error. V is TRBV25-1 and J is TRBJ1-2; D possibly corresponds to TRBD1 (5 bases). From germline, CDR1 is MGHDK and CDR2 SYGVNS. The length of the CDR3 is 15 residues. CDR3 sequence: CASSETGPPGYGYPF. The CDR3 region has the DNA TGTGCCAGCAGTGAAACAGGTCCTCCGGGCTATGGCTACCCCTTC.

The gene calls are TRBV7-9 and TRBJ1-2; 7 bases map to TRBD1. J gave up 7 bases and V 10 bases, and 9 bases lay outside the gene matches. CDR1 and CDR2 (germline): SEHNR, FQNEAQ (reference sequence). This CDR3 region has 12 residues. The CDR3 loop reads CATITGAGGYTF. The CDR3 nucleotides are TGTGCCACCATCACAGGGGCAGGTGGCTACACCTTC. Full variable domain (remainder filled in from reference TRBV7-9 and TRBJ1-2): DTGVSQNPRHKITKRGQNVTFRCDPISEHNRLYWYRQTLGQGPEFLTYFQNEAQLEKSRLLSDRFSAERPKGSFSTLEIQRTEQGDSAMYLCATITGAGGYTFGSGTRLTVV.

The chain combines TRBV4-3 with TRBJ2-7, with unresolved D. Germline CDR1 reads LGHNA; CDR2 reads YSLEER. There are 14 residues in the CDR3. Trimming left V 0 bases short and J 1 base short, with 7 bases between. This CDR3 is CASSQDASSYEQYF. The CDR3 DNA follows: TGCGCCAGCAGCCAAGACGCTAGTTCCTACGAGCAGTACTTC.

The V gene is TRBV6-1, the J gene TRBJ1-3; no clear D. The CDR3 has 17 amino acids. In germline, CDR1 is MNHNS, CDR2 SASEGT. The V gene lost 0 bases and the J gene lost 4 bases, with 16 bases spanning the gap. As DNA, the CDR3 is TGTGCCAGCAGTGAAGCAATCCTAGGAGGGAACGGAAACACCATATATTTT. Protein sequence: CASSEAILGGNGNTIYF.

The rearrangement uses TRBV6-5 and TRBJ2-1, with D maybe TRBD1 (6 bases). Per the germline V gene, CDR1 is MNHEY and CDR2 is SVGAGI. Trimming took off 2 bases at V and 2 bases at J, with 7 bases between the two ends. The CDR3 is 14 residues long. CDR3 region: CASSYQGPYNEQFF. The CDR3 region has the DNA TGTGCCAGCAGTTACCAGGGGCCCTACAATGAGCAGTTCTTC.

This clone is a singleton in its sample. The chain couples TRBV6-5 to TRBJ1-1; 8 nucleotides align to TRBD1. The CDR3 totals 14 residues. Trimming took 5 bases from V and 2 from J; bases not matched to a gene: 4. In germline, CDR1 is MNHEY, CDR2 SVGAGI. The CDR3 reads CASSRTGSNTEAFF. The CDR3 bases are TGTGCCAGCAGTAGGACAGGGTCCAACACTGAAGCTTTCTTT.

This CDR3 is CASSPGTTETQYF. CDR3 sequence (DNA): TGTGCCAGCTCACCGGGCACAACAGAGACCCAGTACTTC. V gene TRBV18 combines with J gene TRBJ2-5, with D uncertain. Trimming removed 3 bases at V and 4 bases at J, with 9 bases between. This CDR3 region has 13 residues. The germline gives CDR1 KGHSH, CDR2 LQKENI.

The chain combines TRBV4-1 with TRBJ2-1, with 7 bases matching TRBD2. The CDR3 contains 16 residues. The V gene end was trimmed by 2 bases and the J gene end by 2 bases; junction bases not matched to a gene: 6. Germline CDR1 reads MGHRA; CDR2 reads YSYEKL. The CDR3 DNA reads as TGCGCCAGCAGCCAATCGGCGAGCGGGGCCTACAATGAGCAGTTCTTC. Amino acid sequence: CASSQSASGAYNEQFF.

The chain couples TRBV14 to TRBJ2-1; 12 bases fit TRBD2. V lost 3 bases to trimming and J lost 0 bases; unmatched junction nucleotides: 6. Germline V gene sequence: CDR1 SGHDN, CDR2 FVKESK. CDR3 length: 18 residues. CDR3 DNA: TGTGCCAGCAGCCACCGACTAGCGGGGGAGAGCTCCTACAATGAGCAGTTCTTC. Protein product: CASSHRLAGESSYNEQFF.

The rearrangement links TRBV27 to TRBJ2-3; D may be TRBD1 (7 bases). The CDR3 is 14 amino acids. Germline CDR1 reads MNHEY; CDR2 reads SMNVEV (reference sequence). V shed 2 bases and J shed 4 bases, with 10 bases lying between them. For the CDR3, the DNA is TGTGCCAGCAGTTTAGCCAGGGGGGCAGATACGCAGTATTTT. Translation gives CASSLARGADTQYF.